This record looks at one T cell receptor (beta chain) sequence and its context. Using immunoSEQ multiplex PCR, the repertoire was profiled, and TCRdb retains in-frame clones only, with some absent. There are around 95,000 clones in the sample; about 77% occur only once, and around 29% lies in the top ten. CDR1 MNHEY and CDR2 SVGAGI come from the germline V gene. The V gene lost 6 bases and the J gene lost 0 bases, with 6 bases spanning the gap. CDR3 length equals 12 residues. The data are from a study of blood T cell repertoires in COVID-19. Study-wide background: Material from acute and convalescent COVID-19 was sourced from the United States, Italy and Spain.

Sequenced sample: peripheral blood. The gene calls are TRBV6-5 and TRBJ2-7; no reliable D call. The sequence derives from a man in his 70s with active or convalescent COVID-19. The CDR3 loop is CASSMSSYEQYF. CDR3 nucleotides: TGTGCCAGCAGCATGAGCTCCTACGAGCAGTACTTC.